What follows are 29 T cell receptor beta chains derived from one specimen sequenced in a study of early T cells in non-severe SARS-CoV-2 infection (dated by TCRdb to the early 2020s). The receptor library was made with 5' RACE. The data were produced on a NextSeq 500. The raw public data were reprocessed by TCRdb itself: fastp quality trimming at Q25, MiXCR clonotype calling, in-frame beta chains only. Rows with a matching CDR3 protein are joined into one entry that keeps the most common DNA and genes. This sample holds 45,000 to 65,000 distinct CDR3 sequences; around 10% were observed only once. In total, the top ten clones hold 4% to 5% of the sample. The sample comprised whole blood. The source is an adult who was a healthcare worker with PCR-confirmed SARS-CoV-2 infection or an uninfected control (not recorded which).

This clonotype was picked up many times. The chain links TRBV2 to TRBJ2-3, with 9 bases fitting TRBD2. Germline lookup yields CDR1 SNHLY and CDR2 FYNNEI. This CDR3 spans 18 amino acids. V gave up 7 bases and J gave up 1 base; unmatched junction bases: 15. CDR3 nucleotide sequence: TGTGCCAGCAAGCCGGGACTAGCCAGAGATTCCGGCACAGATACGCAGTATTTT. Translating gives CASKPGLARDSGTDTQYF.

This clonotype was recorded many times. V and J are TRBV12-3 or TRBV12-4 and TRBJ1-5, with 9 bases aligning to TRBD1. Germline trimming cut 3 bases from V and 2 bases from J; bases unmatched to any gene: 5. This CDR3 is built from 16 residues. CDR3 protein: CASSLGQGEGNQPQHF. CDR3 coding DNA: TGTGCCAGCAGTTTGGGACAGGGTGAGGGCAATCAGCCCCAGCATTTT.

This clonotype showed up many times. This chain joins TRBV7-2 and TRBJ2-2, with 7 bases matching TRBD2. The trim removed 5 bases at V and 3 bases at J, leaving 3 bases unmatched. The CDR3 sequence is 14 residues long. Germline CDR1 reads SGHTA; CDR2 reads FQGNSA. The CDR3 spells CASSPGGYTGELFF. The CDR3 coding sequence is TGTGCCAGCAGCCCGGGGGGTTACACCGGGGAGCTGTTTTTT.

This clonotype occurred many times. The chain links TRBV10-3 to TRBJ1-4, with a tentative D call TRBD1 (5 bases). This CDR3 comprises 14 residues. With 4 bases removed from V and 7 bases from J, the gap between germline ends came to 13 bases. Looked up from germline, CDR1 is ENHRY and CDR2 is SYGVKD. CDR3 nucleotides: TGTGCCATCAGTGTGGGCCAGGGTCCTGAAAAACTGTTTTTT. Amino acids: CAISVGQGPEKLFF.

This clonotype was detected ten times or more. V is TRBV7-2 and J is TRBJ2-1; possible D gene TRBD1, 6 bases. V was cut by 4 bases and J by 3 bases, with 13 bases left in between. Germline CDR1 and CDR2: SGHTA and FQGNSA. CDR3 length equals 15 residues. CDR3 residues: CASSSPRQVYNEQFF. CDR3 coding DNA: TGTGCCAGCAGCTCCCCTCGACAGGTCTACAATGAGCAGTTCTTC.

V is TRBV7-2 and J is TRBJ1-6, with a tentative D call TRBD1 (5 bases). Trimming took off 0 bases at V and 15 bases at J, with 12 bases between the two ends. This CDR3 spans 13 amino acids. Germline lookup yields CDR1 SGHTA and CDR2 FQGNSA. The CDR3 DNA reads as TGTGCCAGCAGCTTAGCCGGACTCAGGGACCTCCACTTT. It specifies CASSLAGLRDLHF.

This clonotype was counted many times. The J gene is TRBJ2-3, the V gene TRBV11-2; D is ambiguous. Germline loops: CDR1 SGHAT, CDR2 FQNNGV. V lost 0 bases and J lost 4, with 11 bases in between. The CDR3 extends over 15 amino acids. This CDR3 is CASSLDPGFSDTQYF. The DNA for the CDR3 is TGTGCCAGCAGCTTAGATCCCGGGTTTTCAGATACGCAGTATTTT. Together with reference TRBV11-2 and TRBJ2-3, the CDR3 gives the full variable domain: EAGVAQSPRYKIIEKRQSVAFWCNPISGHATLYWYQQILGQGPKLLIQFQNNGVVDDSQLPKDRFSAERLKGVDSTLKIQPAKLEDSAVYLCASSLDPGFSDTQYFGPGTRLTVL.

This clonotype was seen repeatedly, ten times or more. The chain carries TRBV4-1 and TRBJ2-7; D remains unclear. The V and J ends lost 0 bases and 6 bases respectively, with 15 bases between them. Per the germline V gene, CDR1 is MGHRA and CDR2 is YSYEKL. This CDR3 has 15 amino acids. The CDR3 nucleotides read TGCGCCAGCAGCCAAGACCGTAATATCCCGCGCGAGCAGTACTTC. Encoded protein: CASSQDRNIPREQYF.

The chain combines TRBV20-1 with TRBJ2-3; D unclear. CDR3 length: 11 amino acids. V was trimmed by 6 bases and J by 6 bases, leaving 10 bases between them. In germline, CDR1 is DFQATT, CDR2 SNEGSKA (reference sequence). CDR3 region: CSANPWDTQYF. The CDR3 region has the DNA TGCAGTGCAAACCCATGGGATACGCAGTATTTT.

V gene TRBV29-1 combines with J gene TRBJ2-1; D is ambiguous. In germline, CDR1 is SQVTM, CDR2 ANQGSEA. V shed 5 bases and J shed 5 bases, with 10 bases lying between them. This CDR3 contains 12 residues. Written as DNA, the CDR3 is TGCAGCGTTAATCACTTTAACAATGAGCAGTTCTTC. Its translation is CSVNHFNNEQFF.

The genes are TRBV7-2 and TRBJ2-2; 13 bases are shared with TRBD2. Unmatched junction bases numbered 9, after V lost 4 bases and J lost 7 bases. From germline, CDR1 is SGHTA and CDR2 FQGNSA. The CDR3 runs 17 residues. CDR3 sequence: CASSSLTSGRSDGELFF. The CDR3 DNA sequence: TGTGCCAGCAGCTCCCTGACTAGCGGGAGGAGTGACGGGGAGCTGTTTTTT.

The V gene is TRBV20-1, the J gene TRBJ2-3; TRBD2 might be the D (5 bases). Trimming removed 0 bases at V and 5 bases at J, with 18 bases between. Germline lookup yields CDR1 DFQATT and CDR2 SNEGSKA (reference sequence). The CDR3 has 16 amino acids. The CDR3 DNA follows: TGCAGTGCTAGAGACAGTAGCGTTCCCGGCCAAGATACGCAGTATTTT. It encodes CSARDSSVPGQDTQYF.

The chain uses TRBV20-1 and TRBJ2-1, with 8 bases fitting TRBD2. The CDR3 runs to 15 residues. Trimming took 3 bases from V and 2 from J; bases not matched to a gene: 6. CDR1 is DFQATT, CDR2 SNEGSKA, per germline (reference sequence). This CDR3 reads CSASVSGNPYNEQFF. CDR3 nucleotide sequence: TGCAGTGCTAGTGTTAGCGGGAATCCCTACAATGAGCAGTTCTTC.

This clonotype appeared many times. The chain recombines TRBV20-1 with TRBJ2-3, with 13 bases aligning to TRBD2. With 5 bases clipped from V and 2 bases from J, the junction kept 19 bases outside the gene matches. This CDR3 has 20 residues. Germline loops: CDR1 DFQATT, CDR2 SNEGSKA (reference sequence). CDR3 bases: TGCAGTGCTCCTCGGACTAGCGGGAGAGTTGGTGGAAGGGACACAGATACGCAGTATTTT. Translated, it gives CSAPRTSGRVGGRDTDTQYF.

This clonotype appeared a few times. J is TRBJ1-1 and V is TRBV11-2, with D hard to call. The CDR3 loop spans 13 amino acids. V lost 2 bases, J lost 2 bases, and 6 bases lay in between. Per the germline V gene, CDR1 is SGHAT and CDR2 is FQNNGV. The CDR3 protein is CASSLQLNTEAFF. In nucleotides, the CDR3 is TGTGCCAGCAGCTTACAGTTAAACACTGAAGCTTTCTTT.

There are many counts of this clonotype. The chain joins TRBV7-3 to TRBJ2-3, with D possibly being TRBD1 (6 bases). CDR1 and CDR2 (germline): SGHTA, FQGTGA. The CDR3 is 16 residues long. Trimming took 5 bases from V and 1 from J, leaving 16 bases between them. CDR3 sequence reads: CASSPQQGRGTDTQYF. The CDR3 region has the DNA TGTGCCAGCAGCCCGCAACAGGGACGGGGCACAGATACGCAGTATTTT.

There are many counts of this clonotype. Written as DNA, the CDR3 is TGTGCCAGCACTTTTGAGGCAGGACGAGATACGCAGTATTTT. Protein product: CASTFEAGRDTQYF. The chain uses TRBV5-4 and TRBJ2-3; D is undetermined. Germline CDR1 reads SGHNT; CDR2 reads YYREEE (reference sequence). V lost 6 bases to trimming and J lost 5 bases, with 16 bases between them. The CDR3 has 14 amino acids.

This clonotype was seen many times. The J gene is TRBJ1-2, the V gene TRBV27, with 8 bases fitting TRBD1. The germline CDR1 and CDR2 sequences are MNHEY and SMNVEV (reference sequence). The CDR3 runs to 15 residues. J was trimmed by 3 bases and V by 5 bases; bases with no gene match: 8. The CDR3 is CASSPGQGWDYGYTF. The CDR3 nucleotides are TGTGCCAGCAGTCCAGGACAGGGTTGGGACTATGGCTACACCTTC.

At least ten counts were recorded for this clonotype. J is TRBJ1-1 and V is TRBV29-1; no firm D call. Trimming removed 3 bases from V and 5 bases from J, with 13 bases in between. This CDR3 contains 13 residues. Germline lookup yields CDR1 SQVTM and CDR2 ANQGSEA. The CDR3 here is CSVDEGESTEAFF. The CDR3 region has the DNA TGCAGCGTTGATGAGGGTGAGTCGACTGAAGCTTTCTTT.

J is TRBJ2-3 and V is TRBV18; 7 bases align to TRBD1. V was clipped by 0 bases and J by 3 bases; unmatched bases: 3. The CDR3 is 15 amino acids. The V gene's germline CDR1 is KGHSH and CDR2 LQKENI. The DNA of the CDR3 is TGTGCCAGCTCACCACCGGGGACAGTGACAGATACGCAGTATTTT. Protein sequence: CASSPPGTVTDTQYF.

There are many counts of this clonotype. V and J are TRBV10-3 and TRBJ2-1; the D gene is possibly TRBD2 (6 bases). The CDR3 contains 13 residues. The germline gives CDR1 ENHRY, CDR2 SYGVKD. V gave up 8 bases and J gave up 2 bases, with 10 bases separating them. CDR3 nucleotide sequence: TGTGCCATCGGAGGGGATACCTACAATGAGCAGTTCTTC. It specifies CAIGGDTYNEQFF.

This clonotype was seen repeatedly, ten times or more. The chain links TRBV6-1 to TRBJ2-7; no reliable D call. This CDR3 contains 11 residues. Trimming pared 8 bases from V and 6 bases from J, leaving 11 bases between. Germline V gene sequence: CDR1 MNHNS, CDR2 SASEGT. CDR3 region: CASETAAEQYF. CDR3 bases: TGTGCCAGCGAGACCGCGGCCGAGCAGTACTTC.

This clonotype was seen at least ten times. This chain links TRBV5-8 with TRBJ1-1, with D unclear. The CDR3 loop spans 16 amino acids. CDR1 is SGHTS and CDR2 is YDEGEE in the germline V gene. Trimming stripped 0 bases from V and 7 bases from J, with 19 bases between. The CDR3 region is CASSLVVSKNPNEAFF. The CDR3 nucleotides read TGTGCCAGCAGCTTGGTGGTCTCTAAGAACCCCAATGAAGCTTTCTTT. The full variable domain, in which reference TRBV5-8 and TRBJ1-1 provide the parts outside the CDR3, is EAGVTQSPTHLIKTRGQQATLRCSPISGHTSVYWYQQALGLGLQFLLWYDEGEERNRGNFPPRFSGRQFPNYSSELNVNALELEDSALYLCASSLVVSKNPNEAFFGQGTRLTVV.

The chain couples TRBV11-2 to TRBJ2-3, with TRBD1 matching over 7 bases. From germline, CDR1 is SGHAT and CDR2 FQNNGV. V shed 5 bases and J 1 base; nucleotides not matched to a gene: 6. The CDR3 length is 15 residues. CDR3 amino acids: CASSPGTDGTDTQYF. In DNA, the CDR3 is TGTGCCAGCAGCCCTGGGACAGATGGCACAGATACGCAGTATTTT.

This clonotype was picked up many times. The chain has TRBV29-1 and TRBJ2-2, with no clear D. Between the trimmed V and J ends, which lost 5 bases and 3 bases, there was a span of 7 bases. The length of the CDR3 is 12 residues. Germline assignment: CDR1 SQVTM and CDR2 ANQGSEA. DNA of the CDR3: TGCAGCGTTCAACCCGACACCGGGGAGCTGTTTTTT. It translates to CSVQPDTGELFF.

This clonotype was detected many times. This chain uses TRBV11-2 with TRBJ2-2; tentative D call: TRBD1 (6 bases). The CDR3 runs to 16 residues. The germline gives CDR1 SGHAT, CDR2 FQNNGV. The V end lost 5 bases, the J end lost 6 bases, and 19 bases lay between the germline ends. The CDR3 nucleotides read TGTGCCAGCAGCAGGGGGATAGGGGATATCCCCGGGGAGCTGTTTTTT. Translated: CASSRGIGDIPGELFF.

This clonotype was counted at least ten times. The chain links TRBV14 to TRBJ1-6; a possible D gene is TRBD1 (6 bases). This CDR3 region has 15 residues. Trimming stripped 0 bases from V and 6 bases from J, with 9 bases between. Germline CDR1 reads SGHDN; CDR2 reads FVKESK. CDR3 sequence: CASSQEGRGNSPLHF. CDR3 bases: TGTGCCAGCAGCCAAGAAGGCAGGGGTAATTCACCCCTCCACTTT.

This clonotype turned up a few times. J is TRBJ2-2 and V is TRBV9; 7 positions agree with TRBD2. With 4 bases clipped from V and 0 bases from J, the junction kept 6 bases outside the gene matches. In germline, CDR1 is SGDLS, CDR2 YYNGEE. The CDR3 covers 16 residues. The CDR3 loop reads CASSSGGGPNTGELFF. DNA for the CDR3: TGTGCCAGCAGCTCTGGGGGAGGGCCGAACACCGGGGAGCTGTTTTTT. Combining the CDR3 with reference TRBV9 and TRBJ2-2 gives the whole variable domain DSGVTQTPKHLITATGQRVTLRCSPRSGDLSVYWYQQSLDQGLQFLIQYYNGEERAKGNILERFSAQQFPDLHSELNLSSLELGDSALYFCASSSGGGPNTGELFFGEGSRLTVL.

The chain couples TRBV9 to TRBJ2-7; D remains unclear. CDR3 length equals 14 residues. The V gene's germline CDR1 is SGDLS and CDR2 YYNGEE. V was cut by 0 bases and J by 1 base, with 8 bases left in between. The CDR3 coding sequence is TGTGCCAGCAGCGTAGATCCGAGTTCCTACGAGCAGTACTTC. The encoded protein is CASSVDPSSYEQYF.